The entry below gives a single T cell receptor (beta chain) sequence along with its context. Its antigen is unknown. No qualities accompany the bases; no much larger clone lies one base away. The collaborating institutions used their own protocols to collect whole blood in K2EDTA tubes. For TCRbeta analysis, collaborators shipped samples in one of three forms: frozen whole blood, isolated PBMCs, or DNA extracted from either of those sample types. This entry is derived from a study of blood T cell repertoires in COVID-19 (TCRdb year 2020). Describing the broader study: Collaborator samples came from the United States, Italy and Spain and covered acute and convalescent phases of COVID-19. Where available, HLA class I and class II types were taken from metadata supplied by the sample provider and were not determined by assay-based typing. The samples were drawn from the first 160 participants of the ongoing ImmuneRACE study and from roughly 1,300 subjects provided by 6 global collaborators. A de-identified subject ID, COVID-19 status, age in years and sex were almost always included in the sample metadata. The repertoires were made available in a free public database intended to serve as a resource for research on the immune response to SARS-CoV-2. The dataset comprised deeply sampled blood TCRbeta repertoires from subjects exposed to, actively infected with, or recovered from COVID-19. The prospective study material was composed of cDNA or gDNA derived from T cells, B-cell-depleted T cells, or PBMCs. Broad study findings and their caveats: Clinical and demographic metadata were provided uncurated, with the amount varying by source and participant.

The CDR3 runs 16 residues from the cysteine to the phenylalanine. Kept here is only the CDR3 DNA, which spans 48 bases and is read in frame from base 1. The germline V gene (reference sequence) sets CDR1 to GTSNPN and CDR2 to SVGIG. The junction shows trimming of 2 bases on V and 1 base on J, and the gene matches do not reach 7 bases of it. TCRbeta CDR3 regions were amplified from genomic DNA using the immunoSEQ Assay, a bias-controlled multiplex PCR. The original methods were these. Within the assay, amplification of reference gene primers was used to estimate how many nucleated cells each sample contained. To quantify the absolute abundance of each unique TCRbeta CDR3 rearrangement, sequence reads were collapsed and filtered. Productive Simpson clonality was computed per sample as the square root of Simpson's diversity index over productive rearrangements. TCRdb stores this immuneACCESS table with in-frame sequences only. Part of the clones is absent; in the studies checked, under half of the shortfall reflects unresolved V genes, and no reason is known for the rest. That table is the source of V, J and clone size, and D and trimming were worked out from the DNA. Recorded for this sample are roughly 76,000 clones; around 86% of them occurred a single time. The ten largest clones capture 29% of the sample.

The chain joins TRBV30 to TRBJ2-5; TRBD2 lines up with 10 middle nucleotides. The sequenced sample was peripheral blood. The TCR was taken from a woman aged 80 or over with active or convalescent COVID-19. The CDR3 here reads CAWSPPTSGRQETQYF. In nucleotide form, the sequence is TGTGCCTGGAGTCCCCCGACTAGCGGGCGCCAAGAGACCCAGTACTTC.